This T cell receptor (beta chain) was captured by sequencing in a study of OX40 agonist ivuxolimab in advanced cancers. Study at large: In this cohort, patients received ivuxolimab, an agonistic anti-OX40 (CD134) antibody. Antecedent anti-PD-1, anti-PD-L1 or anti-CTLA-4 therapy was permissible, with roughly 40% having received some. Findings and limits, study-wide: Expanded clones were, on average, more numerous in CD8+ T cells than in CD4+.

Profiled with immunoSEQ multiplex PCR; TCRdb holds only in-frame clones, not every one. This table has roughly 36,000 clones, roughly four fifths appearing once. Only a few counts were recorded for this clone. The target antigen is unknown. Autoimmune disease history or systemic immunosuppression meant exclusion. Per germline, CDR1 MGHRA and CDR2 YSYEKL. This CDR3 is 13 amino acids long. Deletions cut 1 base from V and 2 bases from J, with 6 bases between. This clonotype was sampled from an adult with an advanced solid tumor such as melanoma, head and neck, liver or kidney cancer. The chain combines TRBV4-1 with TRBJ2-7; unclear D gene. The sequenced sample was CD4+ or CD8+ T cells sorted from blood, obtained in a trial of the OX40 agonist ivuxolimab. The CDR3 spells CASSQVVPYEQYF. The CDR3 region has the DNA TGCGCCAGCAGCCAAGTGGTCCCCTACGAGCAGTACTTC.